These 22 T cell receptor beta chains came from one sample sequenced in a study of blood T cell repertoires in COVID-19. Sequencing was performed with immunoSEQ multiplex PCR; in TCRdb, only in-frame clones are kept and a portion is missing. The sample carries about 140,000 clones, 81% recorded once. Material: peripheral blood. Receptors were obtained from a human donor in a cohort sampled during active COVID-19.

The rearrangement uses TRBV24-1 and TRBJ2-3, with 12 bases lining up with TRBD2. The V gene end was trimmed by 1 base and the J gene end by 6 bases; junction bases not matched to a gene: 7. This CDR3 comprises 17 residues. Germline V gives CDR1 KGHDR, CDR2 SFDVKD. CDR3 nucleotide sequence: TGTGCCACCAGTGATTTAGCTAGCGGGAGGGTCACCGATACGCAGTATTTT. It is translated as CATSDLASGRVTDTQYF.

V gene TRBV4-2 combines with J gene TRBJ1-5; D possibly corresponds to TRBD1 (5 bases). The CDR3 loop spans 17 amino acids. The V gene lost 0 bases and the J gene lost 7 bases, with 19 bases spanning the gap. Looked up from germline, CDR1 is LGHNA and CDR2 is YNFKEQ. This CDR3 reads CASSQETGTQGGQPQHF. The CDR3 bases are TGTGCCAGCAGCCAAGAAACCGGGACTCAAGGAGGACAGCCCCAGCATTTT.

The count of this clone is one. CDR3 coding DNA: TGTGCCAGCAGTTTTTTAGTGAACACTGAAGCTTTCTTT. It encodes CASSFLVNTEAFF. The chain combines TRBV12-3 or TRBV12-4 with TRBJ1-1, with D uncertain. The CDR3 covers 13 residues. Trimming took off 3 bases at V and 0 bases at J, with 5 bases between the two ends.

The chain uses TRBV27 and TRBJ2-7; 8 bases map to TRBD2. The V gene end was trimmed by 3 bases and the J gene end by 2 bases; junction bases not matched to a gene: 6. CDR1 is MNHEY and CDR2 is SMNVEV in the germline V gene (reference sequence). This CDR3 region has 15 residues. The CDR3 DNA sequence: TGTGCCAGCAGTTTTGGTTTAGCGGGAACCTACGAGCAGTACTTC. Amino acid sequence: CASSFGLAGTYEQYF.

The V call is TRBV5-5, the J call TRBJ1-1, with a weak D call TRBD1 (6 bases). Germline loops: CDR1 SGHKS, CDR2 YYEKEE (reference sequence). There are 15 residues in the CDR3. V lost 0 bases and J lost 4, with 13 bases in between. CDR3 nucleotide sequence: TGTGCCAGCAGCTTGGACCGACAGGCTATCACTGAAGCTTTCTTT. Translation gives CASSLDRQAITEAFF.

The V call is TRBV6-6, the J call TRBJ2-7; TRBD2 agrees at 8 bases. Unmatched junction bases numbered 4, after V lost 6 bases and J lost 0 bases. The CDR3 is 14 amino acids. Germline V gene data show CDR1 as MNHNY and CDR2 as SVGAGI (reference sequence). CDR3 in amino acids: CASSLTSVSYEQYF. The CDR3, as DNA: TGTGCCAGCAGCCTGACTAGCGTCTCCTACGAGCAGTACTTC.

The V call is TRBV19, the J call TRBJ2-2, with 8 bases matching TRBD2. Germline V gene data show CDR1 as LNHDA and CDR2 as SQIVND (reference sequence). With V trimmed by 4 bases and J by 1 base, 8 bases remained unmatched. This CDR3 contains 17 residues. The CDR3 sequence is CASSTPGSGRNTGELFF. The CDR3 region has the DNA TGTGCCAGTAGTACCCCGGGCAGCGGGAGGAACACCGGGGAGCTGTTTTTT.

This sequence joins TRBV28 and TRBJ2-3; 12 bases are shared with TRBD2. This CDR3 has 17 residues. The germline CDR1 and CDR2 sequences are MDHEN and SYDVKM. The J segment lost 1 base and the V segment lost 3 bases, leaving 5 bases of the junction unmatched. The CDR3 reads CASSFLAGGPGTDTQYF. In nucleotides, the CDR3 is TGTGCCAGCAGTTTTCTAGCGGGAGGGCCAGGCACAGATACGCAGTATTTT.

The chain links TRBV27 to TRBJ2-5; no reliable D call. Germline V gene data show CDR1 as MNHEY and CDR2 as SMNVEV (reference sequence). The CDR3 loop spans 12 amino acids. Trimming took 5 bases from V and 3 from J, leaving 7 bases between them. In DNA form, the CDR3 reads TGTGCCAGCAGTGCAGAAAAAGAGACCCAGTACTTC. It encodes CASSAEKETQYF.

This CDR3 is CASSLRPQRQGADEQYF. In DNA, the CDR3 is TGTGCCAGCAGCTTAAGGCCACAACGACAGGGGGCTGACGAGCAGTACTTC. The rearrangement joins TRBV7-2 to TRBJ2-7; 10 bases are shared with TRBD1. Trimming removed 2 bases from V and 5 bases from J; junction bases left unmatched: 12. This CDR3 spans 17 amino acids. CDR1 is SGHTA and CDR2 is FQGNSA in the germline V gene.

The rearrangement uses TRBV9 and TRBJ2-7, with D maybe TRBD1 (5 bases). Deletions cut 4 bases from V and 5 bases from J, with 22 bases between. This CDR3 is 16 amino acids long. CDR1 and CDR2 (germline): SGDLS, YYNGEE. The DNA for the CDR3 is TGTGCCAGCAGCCCCCCCATCAGGGCTAGGGTTGACGAGCAGTACTTC. This encodes CASSPPIRARVDEQYF.

CDR3 in DNA: TGTGCCAGCAGCCAAGCACTAGCGGTCTCCTACGAGCAGTACTTC. Residues: CASSQALAVSYEQYF. The rearrangement joins TRBV3-1 (or the pseudogene TRBV3-2) to TRBJ2-7, with TRBD2 matching 8 bases. The length of the CDR3 is 15 residues. Germline assignment: CDR1 LGHDT and CDR2 YNNKEL (reference sequence). V dropped 1 base and J dropped 0; count of bases not matched to a gene: 2.

V is TRBV5-1 and J is TRBJ1-1; 7 bases are a match to TRBD1. Trimming cost V 1 base and J 4 bases; bases outside gene matches: 10. Germline V gene sequence: CDR1 SGHRS, CDR2 YFSETQ. The CDR3 has 16 amino acids. The CDR3 reads CASSLWGQTGITEAFF. CDR3 DNA sequence: TGCGCCAGCAGCTTGTGGGGCCAGACAGGGATCACTGAAGCTTTCTTT.

The chain is built from TRBV6-5 and TRBJ2-5, with D possibly TRBD1 on 6 matching bases. This CDR3 region has 14 residues. Trimming pared 4 bases from V and 2 bases from J, leaving 11 bases between. Germline V gene sequence: CDR1 MNHEY, CDR2 SVGAGI. CDR3 in DNA: TGTGCCAGCAGTTTCGGACAGCTTCAAGAGACCCAGTACTTC. Translation gives CASSFGQLQETQYF.

This sequence joins TRBV5-1 and TRBJ2-5; TRBD2 matches at 11 bases. V was pared by 3 bases and J by 1 base, with 5 bases of the junction left unmatched. Germline values: CDR1 SGHRS, CDR2 YFSETQ. The CDR3 totals 16 residues. CDR3 sequence reads: CASSSLAGGPQETQYF. The CDR3 nucleotides are TGCGCCAGCAGCTCCTTAGCGGGAGGGCCCCAAGAGACCCAGTACTTC.

V usage is TRBV19 and J usage is TRBJ2-1, with 8 nucleotides matching TRBD2. CDR1 is LNHDA and CDR2 is SQIVND in the germline V gene (reference sequence). Losses at the gene ends were 5 bases for V and 5 bases for J; bases not matched to a gene: 11. This CDR3 has 16 amino acids. DNA for the CDR3: TGTGCCAGTAGTGCCCAAGCCGGGACTAGTCACAATGAGCAGTTCTTC. This encodes CASSAQAGTSHNEQFF.

CDR3 sequence reads: CARSLYLREGLHNEQFF. Here the CDR3 DNA reads TGTGCCAGAAGCTTGTATCTGCGGGAGGGCCTACACAATGAGCAGTTCTTC. The rearrangement uses TRBV5-3 and TRBJ2-1; 9 bases align to TRBD2. TRBV5-3 belongs to the ORF category, with a function that is uncertain. J gave up 5 bases and V 1 base, and 10 bases lay outside the gene matches. This CDR3 has 17 amino acids.

V is TRBV19 and J is TRBJ1-6; D ambiguous. The CDR3 consists of 15 residues. With 5 bases removed from V and 6 bases from J, the gap between germline ends came to 14 bases. Germline CDR1 and CDR2: LNHDA and SQIVND (reference sequence). The CDR3 sequence: CASSPQKTTNSPLHF. In nucleotides, the CDR3 is TGTGCCAGTAGTCCTCAAAAGACAACTAATTCACCCCTCCACTTT.

A single count supports this clone. V gene TRBV24-1 combines with J gene TRBJ2-5, with D unclear. CDR3 size: 13 residues. Trimming stripped 5 bases from V and 2 bases from J, with 8 bases between. CDR1 and CDR2 from the germline V gene are KGHDR and SFDVKD. The CDR3 protein is CATSVGSQETQYF. The CDR3 nucleotides read TGTGCCACCAGTGTCGGGTCTCAAGAGACCCAGTACTTC.

The gene calls are TRBV7-6 and TRBJ2-7; 9 nucleotides agree with TRBD1. This CDR3 is built from 15 residues. CDR1 and CDR2 (germline): SGHVS, FNYEAQ. V trimming: 1 base; J trimming: 4 bases; junction bases outside the gene matches: 5. CDR3 protein: CASSLVGTGTYEQYF. As DNA, the CDR3 is TGTGCCAGCAGCTTAGTGGGGACAGGGACTTACGAGCAGTACTTC.

V gene TRBV19 combines with J gene TRBJ1-4, with 9 bases lining up with TRBD1. Trimming took 3 bases from V and 3 from J; bases not matched to a gene: 11. Germline CDR1 LNHDA, CDR2 SQIVND (reference sequence). There are 18 residues in the CDR3. The CDR3 nucleotides read TGTGCCAGTAGTATTCTTAAAGCCGGGACAGGGTCTAATGAAAAACTGTTTTTT. This encodes CASSILKAGTGSNEKLFF.

The V gene is TRBV5-1, the J gene TRBJ2-4, with 7 positions matching TRBD2. CDR1 SGHRS and CDR2 YFSETQ come from the germline V gene. V lost 0 bases and J lost 4; bases outside the gene matches: 7. This CDR3 region has 16 residues. The CDR3, as DNA: TGCGCCAGCAGCTTGGGGCACGGGGACTATAAAAACATTCAGTACTTC. This sequence encodes CASSLGHGDYKNIQYF.